This T cell receptor beta chain was captured in a study of shared clonotypes between healthy human individuals. Deep-level running was used for the assay. Profiled with immunoSEQ multiplex PCR; TCRdb holds only in-frame clones, not every one. The table includes around 2.5 million clones, 93% detected once. Unmatched junction bases numbered 8, after V lost 5 bases and J lost 5 bases. From germline, CDR1 is MNHEY and CDR2 SVGAGI. The CDR3 loop spans 15 amino acids. Study outcomes and limitations: Clonotype sharing across four donors was observed for approximately 5% of naive CD4 clonotypes.

Concerning this clone: Its matching antigen is unknown.

The sequence came from a man younger than 35 in good health. Some clones in this sample may be carry-over from other donors' samples. The sequencing sample was made of naive CD4+ T cells from PBMCs. The subset was: CD45RA+ positively selected. This chain uses TRBV6-5 with TRBJ1-5; 8 bases fit TRBD1. Written as DNA, the CDR3 is TGTGCCAGCAGTAATTCAGGGGGCGAGTATCAGCCCCAGCATTTT. This encodes CASSNSGGEYQPQHF.